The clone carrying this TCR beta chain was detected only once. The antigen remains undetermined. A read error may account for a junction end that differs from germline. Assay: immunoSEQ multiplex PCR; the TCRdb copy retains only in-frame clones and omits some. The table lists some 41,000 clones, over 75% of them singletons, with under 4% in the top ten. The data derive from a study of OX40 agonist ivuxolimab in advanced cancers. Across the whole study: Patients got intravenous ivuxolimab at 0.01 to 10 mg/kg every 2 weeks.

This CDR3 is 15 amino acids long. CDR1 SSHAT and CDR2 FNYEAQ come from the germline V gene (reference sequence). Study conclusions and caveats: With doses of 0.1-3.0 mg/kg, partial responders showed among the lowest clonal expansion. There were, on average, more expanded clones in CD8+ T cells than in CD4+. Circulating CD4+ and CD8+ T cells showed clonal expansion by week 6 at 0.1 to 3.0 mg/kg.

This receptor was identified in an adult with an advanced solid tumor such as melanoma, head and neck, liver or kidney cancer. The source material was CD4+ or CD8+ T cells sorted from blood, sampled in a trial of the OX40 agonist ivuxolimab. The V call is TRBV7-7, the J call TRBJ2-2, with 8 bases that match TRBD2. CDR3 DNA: TGTGCTAGCAGCTCACTAGCGGTAAACACCGGGGAGCTGTTTTTT. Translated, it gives CASSSLAVNTGELFF. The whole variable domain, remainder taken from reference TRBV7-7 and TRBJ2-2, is GAGVSQSPRYKVTKRGQDVTLRCDPISSHATLYWYQQALGQGPEFLTYFNYEAQPDKSGLPSDRFSAERPEGSISTLTIQRTEQRDSAMYRCASSSLAVNTGELFFGEGSRLTVL.